This T cell receptor (beta chain) was profiled in a study of blood T cell repertoires in COVID-19. Method: immunoSEQ multiplex PCR; TCRdb's copy keeps in-frame clones and lacks some. The sample has nearly 250,000 clones, more than 75% seen once; the top ten hold approximately 2.1%. Sequenced: PBMCs or T cells enriched from blood (not recorded which). The receptor comes from a woman aged 50 to 65 who had recovered from COVID-19.

The DNA of the CDR3 is TGTGCCAGCAGCTTGGGGGGACAGGGTTGGGATACGCAGTATTTT. This translates into CASSLGGQGWDTQYF. The chain links TRBV5-6 to TRBJ2-3, with TRBD1 matching 9 bases. The germline gives CDR1 SGHDT, CDR2 YYEEEE. J was trimmed by 6 bases and V by 0 bases; bases with no gene match: 5. The CDR3 covers 15 residues.